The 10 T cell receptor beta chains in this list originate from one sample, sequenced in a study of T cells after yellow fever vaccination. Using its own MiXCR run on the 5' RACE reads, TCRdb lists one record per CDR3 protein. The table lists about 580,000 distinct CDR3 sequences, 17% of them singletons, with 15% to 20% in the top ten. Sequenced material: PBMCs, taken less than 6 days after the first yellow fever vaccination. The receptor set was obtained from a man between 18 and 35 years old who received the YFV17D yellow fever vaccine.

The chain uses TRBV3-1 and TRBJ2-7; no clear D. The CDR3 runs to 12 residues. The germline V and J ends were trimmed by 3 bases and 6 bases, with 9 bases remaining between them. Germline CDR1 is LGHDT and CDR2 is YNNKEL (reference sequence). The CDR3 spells CASSHGQLEQYF. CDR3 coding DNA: TGTGCCAGCAGCCATGGCCAACTCGAGCAGTACTTC.

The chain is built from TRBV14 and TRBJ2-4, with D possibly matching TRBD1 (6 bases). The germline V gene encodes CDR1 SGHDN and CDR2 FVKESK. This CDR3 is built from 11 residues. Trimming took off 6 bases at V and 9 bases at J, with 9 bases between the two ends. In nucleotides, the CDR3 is TGTGCCAGCAGGTACAGGGTCATTCAGTACTTC. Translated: CASRYRVIQYF.

The CDR3 loop reads CASSSGLDYNEQFF. The CDR3 DNA follows: TGCGCCAGCAGCTCAGGACTGGACTACAATGAGCAGTTCTTC. V is TRBV5-1 and J is TRBJ2-1; D is perhaps TRBD2 (5 bases). CDR3 size: 14 residues. V was trimmed by 3 bases and J by 3 bases, leaving 10 bases between them. CDR1 and CDR2 (germline): SGHRS, YFSETQ.

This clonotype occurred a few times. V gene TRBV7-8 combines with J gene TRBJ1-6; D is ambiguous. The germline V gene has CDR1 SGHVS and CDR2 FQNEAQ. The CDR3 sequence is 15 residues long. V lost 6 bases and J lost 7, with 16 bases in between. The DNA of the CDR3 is TGTGCCAGCAGTTCTCACCTCGACGGAAATTCACCCCTCCACTTT. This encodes CASSSHLDGNSPLHF.

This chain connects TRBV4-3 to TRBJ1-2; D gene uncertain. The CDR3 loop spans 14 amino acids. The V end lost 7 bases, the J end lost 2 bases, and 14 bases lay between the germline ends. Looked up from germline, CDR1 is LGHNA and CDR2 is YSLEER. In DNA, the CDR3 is TGCGCCAGCAACCCGGGAGGAGCCAACTATGGCTACACCTTC. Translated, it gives CASNPGGANYGYTF.

The CDR3 nucleotides are TGTGCCAGCAGTTACAGGGTCAAGCCGGGAAGAAGTGCCCTCCACTTT. It translates to CASSYRVKPGRSALHF. The V gene is TRBV6-5, the J gene TRBJ1-6; unclear D gene. Per germline, CDR1 MNHEY and CDR2 SVGAGI. CDR3 length: 16 residues. With 2 bases removed from V and 14 bases from J, the gap between germline ends came to 22 bases.

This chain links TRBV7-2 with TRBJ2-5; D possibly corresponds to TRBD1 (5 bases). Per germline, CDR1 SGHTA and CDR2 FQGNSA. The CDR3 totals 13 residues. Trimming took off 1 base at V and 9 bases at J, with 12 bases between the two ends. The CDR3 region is CASSLEWGRAQYF. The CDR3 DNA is TGTGCCAGCAGCTTAGAGTGGGGCAGGGCCCAGTACTTC.

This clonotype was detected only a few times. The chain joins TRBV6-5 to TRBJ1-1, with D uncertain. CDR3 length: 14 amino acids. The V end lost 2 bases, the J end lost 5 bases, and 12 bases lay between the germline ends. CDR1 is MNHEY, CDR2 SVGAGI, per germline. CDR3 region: CASSYGQEKTEAFF. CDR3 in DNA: TGTGCCAGCAGTTACGGGCAGGAAAAAACTGAAGCTTTCTTT.

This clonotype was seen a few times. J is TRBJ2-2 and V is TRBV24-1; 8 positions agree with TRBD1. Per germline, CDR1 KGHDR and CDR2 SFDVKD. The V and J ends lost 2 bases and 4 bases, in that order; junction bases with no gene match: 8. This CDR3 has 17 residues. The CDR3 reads CATSDSLGTGSTGELFF. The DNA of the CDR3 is TGTGCCACCAGTGATTCGTTGGGGACAGGATCCACCGGGGAGCTGTTTTTT.

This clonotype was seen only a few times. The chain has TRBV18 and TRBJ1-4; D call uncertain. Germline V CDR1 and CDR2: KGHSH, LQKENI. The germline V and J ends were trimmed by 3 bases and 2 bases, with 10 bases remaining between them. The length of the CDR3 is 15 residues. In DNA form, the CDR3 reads TGTGCCAGCTCACCGAGGACGTCTACTAATGAAAAACTGTTTTTT. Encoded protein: CASSPRTSTNEKLFF.